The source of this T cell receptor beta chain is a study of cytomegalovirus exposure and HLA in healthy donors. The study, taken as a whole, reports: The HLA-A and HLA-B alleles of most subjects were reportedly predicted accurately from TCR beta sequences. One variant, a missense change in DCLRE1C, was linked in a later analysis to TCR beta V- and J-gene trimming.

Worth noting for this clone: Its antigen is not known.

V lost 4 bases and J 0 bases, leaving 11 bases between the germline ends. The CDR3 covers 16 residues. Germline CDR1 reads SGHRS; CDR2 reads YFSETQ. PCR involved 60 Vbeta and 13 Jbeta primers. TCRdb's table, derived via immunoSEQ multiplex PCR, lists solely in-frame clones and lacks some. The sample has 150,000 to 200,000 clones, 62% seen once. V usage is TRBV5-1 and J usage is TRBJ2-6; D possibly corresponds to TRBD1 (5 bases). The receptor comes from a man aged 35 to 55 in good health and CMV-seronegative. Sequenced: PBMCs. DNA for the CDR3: TGCGCCAGCAGCCCACAAAGGGGCTCTGGGGCCAACGTCCTGACTTTC. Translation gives CASSPQRGSGANVLTF. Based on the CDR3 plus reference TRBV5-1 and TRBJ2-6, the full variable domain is KAGVTQTPRYLIKTRGQQVTLSCSPISGHRSVSWYQQTPGQGLQFLFEYFSETQRNKGNFPGRFSGRQFSNSRSEMNVSTLELGDSALYLCASSPQRGSGANVLTFGAGSRLTVL.